The clone carrying this TCR beta chain was seen more than once but under ten times. Its antigen is unknown. The CDR3 totals 15 residues. V shed 6 bases and J 1 base; nucleotides not matched to a gene: 9. The germline CDR1 and CDR2 sequences are MNHEY and SMNVEV (reference sequence). This record belongs to a study of cytomegalovirus exposure and HLA in healthy donors. Broader study findings: Later analysis showed TCR association rates varying by HLA locus, highest for DRB1 and lowest for HLA-C. As a later analysis showed, a missense DCLRE1C variant was linked to trimming of TCR beta V- and J-genes. TCR beta chains numbering more than 150 were designated cytomegalovirus-associated. In a later analysis, at a false discovery rate of 0.05, roughly 17,000 TCR beta sequences matched HLA alleles.

Amplification used 60 Vbeta primers and 13 Jbeta primers. Sequenced by immunoSEQ multiplex PCR; TCRdb stores in-frame clones only, minus some. The repertoire holds about 160,000 clones, with 78% as singletons. The receptor's source is a male donor in good health and CMV-seronegative. The J gene is TRBJ2-7, the V gene TRBV27, with 7 bases identical to TRBD2. Sequencing used PBMCs. CDR3 protein: CASSLGGMRSYEQYF. The CDR3 DNA reads as TGTGCCAGCAGCCTGGGGGGGATGAGGTCCTACGAGCAGTACTTC.